These T cell receptor beta chains were read from a single sample in a study of early T cells in non-severe SARS-CoV-2 infection. TCRdb re-called the 5' RACE reads through MiXCR, storing one row per CDR3 protein. This sample has more than 60,000 distinct CDR3 sequences, with over 4.5% found just once. Sequenced sample: whole blood. These receptors all come from an adult who was a healthcare worker with PCR-confirmed SARS-CoV-2 infection or an uninfected control (not recorded which). Both conserved end residues are part of each CDR3. Fields, in order: clone size, CDR3 length, V gene, D gene, J gene, CDR3 protein, CDR3 DNA. A D gene is named only where the DNA matches it firmly. Clone size is given for some rows only: seen once, a few or many times, or a class if the clone is expanded.

.	16	TRBV21-1	.	TRBJ2-1	CASTHYPSGGRDEQFF	TGTGCCAGCACCCACTACCCTAGCGGGGGTAGGGATGAGCAGTTCTTC
few	16	TRBV6-2/TRBV6-3	TRBD2	TRBJ2-5	CASSYGSLAGVETQYF	TGTGCCAGCAGTTACGGGTCTCTAGCGGGAGTAGAGACCCAGTACTTC
many	17	TRBV27	.	TRBJ2-6	CASSGGTETSGANVLTF	TGTGCCAGCAGTGGCGGGACAGAGACCTCTGGGGCCAACGTCCTGACTTTC
few	10	TRBV6-5	.	TRBJ1-1	CATRGHEAFF	TGTGCCACTCGGGGGCACGAAGCTTTCTTT
.	12	TRBV7-6	.	TRBJ2-2	CASSPSNRELFF	TGTGCCAGCAGCCCGAGCAACCGGGAGCTGTTTTTT
many	16	TRBV10-3	.	TRBJ2-3	CAISESPGGVSDTQYF	TGTGCCATCAGTGAGTCGCCCGGCGGGGTTTCAGATACGCAGTATTTT
.	12	TRBV29-1	TRBD1	TRBJ1-4	CSGGQGGEKLFF	TGCAGCGGGGGACAGGGAGGCGAAAAACTGTTTTTT
few	15	TRBV15	.	TRBJ2-3	CATSRRFASTDTQYF	TGTGCCACCAGCAGACGATTCGCTAGCACAGATACGCAGTATTTT
many	16	TRBV6-6	TRBD1	TRBJ2-2	CASTLRQGSNTGELFF	TGTGCCAGCACCCTTCGACAGGGCTCGAACACCGGGGAGCTGTTTTTT
many	15	TRBV18	.	TRBJ1-5	CASSPGGFSNQPQHF	TGTGCCAGCTCACCAGGTGGCTTTAGCAATCAGCCCCAGCATTTT